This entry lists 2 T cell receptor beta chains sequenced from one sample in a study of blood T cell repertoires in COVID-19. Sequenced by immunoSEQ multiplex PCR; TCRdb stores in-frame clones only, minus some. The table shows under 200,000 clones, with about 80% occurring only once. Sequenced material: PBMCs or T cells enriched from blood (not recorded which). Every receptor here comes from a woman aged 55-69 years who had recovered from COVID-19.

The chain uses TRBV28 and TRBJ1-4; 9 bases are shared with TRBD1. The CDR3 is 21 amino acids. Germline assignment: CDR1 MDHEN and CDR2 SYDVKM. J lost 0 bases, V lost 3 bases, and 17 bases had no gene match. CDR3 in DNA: TGTGCCAGCAGTTTGGGTTTAGGGAGACAGGGGGGAAGAGCAACTAATGAAAAACTGTTTTTT. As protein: CASSLGLGRQGGRATNEKLFF.

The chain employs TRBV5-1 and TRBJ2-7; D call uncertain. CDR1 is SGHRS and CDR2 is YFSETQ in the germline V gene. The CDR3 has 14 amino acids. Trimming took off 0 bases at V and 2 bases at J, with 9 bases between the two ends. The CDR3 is CASSLVVQPYEQYF. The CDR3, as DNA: TGCGCCAGCAGCTTGGTAGTACAGCCCTACGAGCAGTACTTC.